This T cell receptor (beta chain) appears in the sequencing data of a study of OX40 agonist ivuxolimab in advanced cancers. The overall study: Dosing consisted of intravenous ivuxolimab at 0.01 to 10 mg/kg every 2 weeks. Study-wide findings and caveats: The authors also found low normalized T-cell clonal expansion in some nonresponders. Clones of CD4+ and CD8+ blood T cells grew by week 6 at doses of 0.1 to 3.0 mg/kg.

In the case of this clone: Its antigen is unknown.

Repertoires were generated with immunoSEQ multiplex PCR, while TCRdb's copy carries only in-frame clones and drops some. The repertoire has around 95,000 clones, under 95% of them found once; the top ten carry about 0.7%. This TCR derives from an adult with an advanced solid tumor such as melanoma, head and neck, liver or kidney cancer. The sequencing used CD4+ or CD8+ T cells sorted from blood, collected in a trial of the OX40 agonist ivuxolimab.

DNA for the CDR3: TGCGCCAGCAGCGAGGGGGGAAATGAAAAACTGTTTTTT. Encoded protein: CASSEGGNEKLFF. The chain recombines TRBV5-1 with TRBJ1-4, with D tentatively TRBD1 (6 bases). Germline values: CDR1 SGHRS, CDR2 YFSETQ. This CDR3 contains 13 residues. The ends were cut back, 4 bases at V and 5 bases at J, with 9 bases in the middle.